This entry lists 15 T cell receptor beta chains sequenced from one sample in a study of blood T cell repertoires in COVID-19. Data came from immunoSEQ multiplex PCR; TCRdb stores just in-frame clones and leaves some out. Found here are roughly 260,000 clones, about 87% of them singletons; the top ten hold under 4.5%. Specimen: peripheral blood. These receptors were collected from a man between 60 and 75 years old who had recovered from COVID-19.

The gene calls are TRBV3-1 (or the pseudogene TRBV3-2) and TRBJ2-7, with D tentatively TRBD2 (6 bases). Trimming cost V 1 base and J 7 bases, with 11 bases left between them. The CDR3 consists of 13 residues. CDR1 is LGHDT, CDR2 YNNKEL, per germline (reference sequence). The CDR3 nucleotides read TGTGCCAGCAGCCAAGGGAGGCTAGCGGAGCAGTACTTC. Amino acid sequence: CASSQGRLAEQYF.

The chain links TRBV4-2 to TRBJ1-4; 7 nucleotides line up with TRBD1. Per the germline V gene, CDR1 is LGHNA and CDR2 is YNFKEQ. The CDR3 loop spans 15 amino acids. V trimming: 3 bases; J trimming: 2 bases; junction bases outside the gene matches: 3. The CDR3 spells CASSHAQGTNEKLFF. In DNA, the CDR3 is TGTGCCAGCAGCCATGCACAGGGGACTAATGAAAAACTGTTTTTT.

The rearrangement joins TRBV10-3 to TRBJ1-4, with TRBD1 as a possible D gene (6 bases). Germline V gene data show CDR1 as ENHRY and CDR2 as SYGVKD. CDR3 length equals 13 residues. Trimming pared 8 bases from V and 7 bases from J, leaving 14 bases between. This CDR3 is CAIARQDAEKLFF. CDR3 coding DNA: TGTGCCATCGCCCGACAGGACGCTGAAAAACTGTTTTTT.

In this sample, this clone turned up a few times. The chain joins TRBV6-5 to TRBJ1-1; 8 nucleotides agree with TRBD1. V shed 6 bases, J shed 3 bases, and the junction held 6 bases outside the gene matches. CDR1 MNHEY and CDR2 SVGAGI come from the germline V gene. The CDR3 has 14 residues. The CDR3 DNA follows: TGTGCCAGCAGGGACAGGGCATCTTACACTGAAGCTTTCTTT. It encodes CASRDRASYTEAFF.

V is TRBV5-4 and J is TRBJ2-5; 7 bases are a match to TRBD2. Germline CDR1 reads SGHNT; CDR2 reads YYREEE (reference sequence). V lost 0 bases to trimming and J lost 5 bases; unmatched junction nucleotides: 7. This CDR3 is built from 15 residues. CDR3 protein: CASSLVGTKGETQYF. The CDR3 DNA reads TGTGCCAGCAGCTTGGTCGGGACTAAGGGGGAGACCCAGTACTTC.

The chain is built from TRBV5-1 and TRBJ2-7, with D perhaps matching TRBD1 (5 bases). Germline CDR1 is SGHRS and CDR2 is YFSETQ. Trimming cost V 4 bases and J 4 bases, with 15 bases left between them. The CDR3 loop spans 14 amino acids. DNA of the CDR3: TGCGCCAGCAGCCCGGACACAGGTGTGTACGAGCAGTACTTC. Amino acids: CASSPDTGVYEQYF.

The gene calls are TRBV5-8 and TRBJ2-1, with D unclear. V gave up 6 bases and J gave up 0 bases, with 13 bases separating them. CDR1 and CDR2 (germline): SGHTS, YDEGEE. CDR3 length equals 15 residues. DNA of the CDR3: TGTGCCAGCACGCGTCGCAGGCCCTCCTACAATGAGCAGTTCTTC. It encodes CASTRRRPSYNEQFF.

This sequence joins TRBV5-1 and TRBJ2-7; 11 nucleotides match TRBD2. The CDR3 is made up of 18 amino acids. Germline V CDR1 and CDR2: SGHRS, YFSETQ. V lost 3 bases and J lost 4; bases outside the gene matches: 15. Here the CDR3 reads CASSSMTGTSGLGYEQYF. CDR3 nucleotides: TGCGCCAGCAGCTCAATGACCGGGACTAGCGGATTAGGTTACGAGCAGTACTTC.

The chain joins TRBV6-2 or TRBV6-3 to TRBJ2-2; TRBD2 aligns across 9 bases. V lost 2 bases and J lost 6; bases outside the gene matches: 10. This CDR3 has 17 residues. CDR1 and CDR2 (germline): MNHEY, SVGEGT. The chain's CDR3 is CASSYLPRRGGAGELFF. The DNA for the CDR3 is TGTGCCAGCAGTTACCTCCCCAGGCGGGGGGGGGCCGGGGAGCTGTTTTTT.

The count of this clone is one. The V and J genes are TRBV4-2 and TRBJ1-2; 7 bases are a match to TRBD1. Germline CDR1 and CDR2: LGHNA and YNFKEQ. V was pared by 5 bases and J by 7 bases, with 13 bases of the junction left unmatched. This CDR3 region has 15 residues. This CDR3 reads CASSKARAGGGGYTF. CDR3 DNA: TGTGCCAGCAGCAAAGCGCGGGCAGGGGGAGGTGGCTACACCTTC.

This sequence joins TRBV28 and TRBJ1-2; 10 positions agree with TRBD1. The germline gives CDR1 MDHEN, CDR2 SYDVKM. There are 14 residues in the CDR3. V lost 5 bases and J lost 5; bases outside the gene matches: 5. The CDR3 sequence: CASSGGTGEYGYTF. As DNA, the CDR3 is TGTGCCAGCAGTGGAGGGACAGGGGAATATGGCTACACCTTC.

The chain combines TRBV5-1 with TRBJ2-3; 8 nucleotides agree with TRBD2. The germline gives CDR1 SGHRS, CDR2 YFSETQ. The CDR3 consists of 20 residues. Germline trimming cut 0 bases from V and 3 bases from J; bases unmatched to any gene: 18. In DNA form, the CDR3 reads TGCGCCAGCAGCTTGGATCCAGCGGGGGCCCCGAGGTGGAGGACAGATACGCAGTATTTT. Translation gives CASSLDPAGAPRWRTDTQYF.

V and J are TRBV5-6 and TRBJ2-7, with D possibly matching TRBD1 (6 bases). The length of the CDR3 is 16 residues. Germline V lookup: CDR1 SGHDT, CDR2 YYEEEE. V dropped 3 bases and J dropped 2 bases, with 18 bases sitting between them. The CDR3 reads CASSYRRDNLPYEQYF. The CDR3 nucleotides are TGTGCCAGCAGCTATCGCCGGGACAACTTGCCCTACGAGCAGTACTTC. The entire variable domain, with the rest obtained from reference TRBV5-6 and TRBJ2-7, is as follows: DAGVTQSPTHLIKTRGQQVTLRCSPKSGHDTVSWYQQALGQGPQFIFQYYEEEERQRGNFPDRFSGHQFPNYSSELNVNALLLGDSALYLCASSYRRDNLPYEQYFGPGTRLTVT.

This clone turned up a few times. V is TRBV30 and J is TRBJ2-3; D is unresolved. The CDR3 is 13 amino acids. Trimming took 1 base from V and 4 from J, leaving 9 bases between them. Per the germline V gene, CDR1 is GTSNPN and CDR2 is SVGIG (reference sequence). For the CDR3, the DNA is TGTGCCTGGAGTGGTGTGTTCTCAGATACGCAGTATTTT. Its translation is CAWSGVFSDTQYF.

In this sample, this clone turned up a few times. V usage is TRBV5-6 and J usage is TRBJ1-4; the D gene is possibly TRBD1 (5 bases). Germline V lookup: CDR1 SGHDT, CDR2 YYEEEE. Trimming left V 0 bases short and J 7 bases short, with 10 bases between. The CDR3 covers 14 residues. In DNA form, the CDR3 reads TGTGCCAGCAGCTTGGTAGGGGTTTTTGAAAAACTGTTTTTT. This gives the protein CASSLVGVFEKLFF.